The 5 T cell receptor beta chains below come from one sample, sequenced in a study of glioma-infiltrating T cells after dendritic cell vaccination. Sequenced by immunoSEQ multiplex PCR; TCRdb stores in-frame clones only, minus some. The repertoire holds over 80,000 clones, about 90% seen once, with approximately 2.9% in the top ten. The sequences come from blood, collected before dendritic cell vaccination. Receptor source: a human donor with glioblastoma.

The chain has TRBV7-3 and TRBJ2-7; 8 bases match TRBD2. The CDR3 totals 15 residues. Germline values: CDR1 SGHTA, CDR2 FQGTGA. V dropped 5 bases and J dropped 4; count of bases not matched to a gene: 10. The CDR3 DNA is TGTGCCAGCAGCCAAGGGGTTAGCGGGATTTACGAGCAGTACTTC. Translating it yields CASSQGVSGIYEQYF.

This clone was recorded only once. The chain carries TRBV5-1 and TRBJ2-2; 14 bases line up with TRBD2. CDR1 is SGHRS and CDR2 is YFSETQ in the germline V gene. The ends lost 4 bases at V and 4 bases at J; junction bases unmatched: 6. The CDR3 totals 17 residues. The CDR3 spells CASSARTSGGPTGELFF. CDR3 in DNA: TGCGCCAGCAGCGCGAGGACTAGCGGGGGGCCCACCGGGGAGCTGTTTTTT. The full variable domain, its missing parts supplied by reference TRBV5-1 and TRBJ2-2, is KAGVTQTPRYLIKTRGQQVTLSCSPISGHRSVSWYQQTPGQGLQFLFEYFSETQRNKGNFPGRFSGRQFSNSRSEMNVSTLELGDSALYLCASSARTSGGPTGELFFGEGSRLTVL.

The gene calls are TRBV4-2 and TRBJ2-7; D may be TRBD2 (5 bases). The germline V gene has CDR1 LGHNA and CDR2 YNFKEQ. V lost 0 bases and J 3 bases, leaving 6 bases between the germline ends. This CDR3 region has 13 residues. The CDR3 coding sequence is TGTGCCAGCAGCCAAGAGGGGAGCTACGAGCAGTACTTC. Encoded protein: CASSQEGSYEQYF.

The chain couples TRBV5-1 to TRBJ2-2; 8 bases are a match to TRBD2. V dropped 2 bases and J dropped 3; count of bases not matched to a gene: 12. The germline V gene encodes CDR1 SGHRS and CDR2 YFSETQ. This CDR3 contains 18 residues. In DNA, the CDR3 is TGCGCCAGCAGCTTTTATGGTAGCGGGGCCCCGGACACCGGGGAGCTGTTTTTT. Its protein is CASSFYGSGAPDTGELFF.

V and J are TRBV5-1 and TRBJ2-1; 11 nucleotides line up with TRBD1. Trimming removed 4 bases from V and 9 bases from J; junction bases left unmatched: 12. Germline assignment: CDR1 SGHRS and CDR2 YFSETQ. The CDR3 consists of 16 residues. This CDR3 reads CASSTPGQGGGGEQFF. The CDR3 DNA is TGCGCCAGCAGCACTCCGGGACAGGGGGGGGGAGGTGAGCAGTTCTTC.